These T cell receptor beta chains were read from a single sample in a study of blood T cell repertoires in COVID-19. TCRdb's copy holds only in-frame clones and misses some; the assay was immunoSEQ multiplex PCR. Of some 250,000 clones listed, more than 75% are singletons. The source material was PBMCs or T cells enriched from blood (not recorded which). The receptors come from a woman between 40 and 50 years old with acute COVID-19. Both conserved end residues are part of each CDR3. A D gene is named only where the DNA matches it firmly. The size entry is marked missing in some rows and otherwise reads once, few, many or a size class.

V	D	J	size	CDR3	DNA
TRBV5-6	TRBD1	TRBJ1-6	.	CASSFYRGSGSPLHF	TGTGCCAGCAGCTTCTACAGGGGGAGTGGGTCACCCCTCCACTTT
TRBV2	TRBD1	TRBJ2-2	.	CASSLDRKTTGELFF	TGTGCCAGCAGCCTGGACAGGAAGACCACCGGGGAGCTGTTTTTT
TRBV12-5	.	TRBJ2-3	.	CASGLATKSTDTQYF	TGTGCTAGTGGTCTGGCGACTAAGAGCACAGATACGCAGTATTTT
TRBV19	.	TRBJ1-1	.	CASSNRGGNTEAFF	TGTGCCAGTAGTAATAGGGGAGGGAACACTGAAGCTTTCTTT
TRBV3-1/TRBV3-2	.	TRBJ2-2	.	CASSQGRGTGELFF	TGTGCCAGCAGCCAGGGAAGGGGTACCGGGGAGCTGTTTTTT
TRBV27	.	TRBJ2-7	.	CASSSGLRAYEQYF	TGTGCCAGCAGTTCAGGCCTCAGAGCATACGAGCAGTACTTC
TRBV9	TRBD1	TRBJ1-3	.	CASSAQGSGNTIYF	TGTGCCAGCAGCGCACAGGGGTCTGGAAACACCATATATTTT
TRBV12-3/TRBV12-4	TRBD1	TRBJ1-2	.	CASSLGQGNSYTF	TGTGCCAGCAGTTTAGGACAGGGAAACTCCTACACCTTC
TRBV30	.	TRBJ1-2	.	CAWGDRRGSNYGYTF	TGTGCCTGGGGTGACAGGCGGGGGTCAAACTATGGCTACACCTTC
TRBV5-1	.	TRBJ2-2	.	CASSSAGDVNTGELFF	TGCGCCAGCAGCTCAGCAGGGGACGTCAACACCGGGGAGCTGTTTTTT
TRBV12-3/TRBV12-4	.	TRBJ2-3	.	CASSSSTDTQYF	TGTGCCAGCAGTTCTAGCACAGATACGCAGTATTTT
TRBV13	.	TRBJ2-3	.	CASSPLEGRADTQYF	TGTGCCAGCAGCCCCCTAGAGGGCCGGGCGGATACGCAGTATTTT
TRBV7-9	.	TRBJ1-4	.	CASSLAIGRLQEKLFF	TGTGCCAGCAGCTTAGCGATCGGCAGGCTACAAGAAAAACTGTTTTTT
TRBV5-1	TRBD1	TRBJ2-1	.	CASSLGATGLDEQFF	TGCGCCAGCAGCTTGGGCGCGACAGGGCTCGATGAGCAGTTCTTC
TRBV6-5	TRBD1	TRBJ2-7	.	CASSPGQGLQYF	TGTGCCAGCAGTCCGGGACAGGGTCTACAGTACTTC
TRBV3-1/TRBV3-2	TRBD2	TRBJ2-5	few	CASSHSRLAGAPRQETQYF	TGTGCCAGCAGCCATTCCCGACTAGCGGGAGCCCCAAGGCAAGAGACCCAGTACTTC
TRBV18	.	TRBJ2-3	.	CASSPRGTDTQYF	TGTGCCAGCTCACCCAGGGGTACAGATACGCAGTATTTT
TRBV10-3	TRBD2	TRBJ2-5	.	CATRLAGAGQETQYF	TGTGCCACCCGATTAGCGGGGGCCGGGCAAGAGACCCAGTACTTC
TRBV29-1	TRBD1	TRBJ2-3	once	CSVQRDSAQDTQYF	TGCAGCGTTCAGAGGGACAGCGCCCAAGATACGCAGTATTTT
TRBV4-1	.	TRBJ2-5	.	CASSQEWAGGETQYF	TGCGCCAGCAGCCAAGAATGGGCGGGTGGAGAGACCCAGTACTTC
TRBV5-6	.	TRBJ2-1	.	CASSWSSNEQFF	TGTGCCAGCAGCTGGAGCAGCAATGAGCAGTTCTTC
TRBV9	TRBD2	TRBJ2-2	.	CASSSTSEGTGELFF	TGTGCCAGCAGCTCGACTAGCGAGGGCACCGGGGAGCTGTTTTTT
TRBV4-1	TRBD2	TRBJ2-1	.	CASSPILAGGPGNEQFF	TGCGCCAGCAGCCCGATCCTAGCGGGAGGGCCGGGCAATGAGCAGTTCTTC
TRBV5-1	TRBD2	TRBJ2-1	.	CASSWTSGRDNEQFF	TGCGCCAGCAGCTGGACTAGCGGGAGGGACAATGAGCAGTTCTTC
TRBV5-8	.	TRBJ2-2	.	CASSSGTSGTGELFF	TGTGCCAGCAGCTCTGGTACTAGTGGTACCGGGGAGCTGTTTTTT
TRBV19	TRBD2	TRBJ2-1	.	CATKRTSGNTYNEQFF	TGTGCCACCAAGAGGACTAGCGGCAATACCTACAATGAGCAGTTCTTC
TRBV9	TRBD1	TRBJ1-6	.	CASSPSGGISYNSPLHF	TGTGCCAGCAGTCCCTCAGGGGGAATCTCCTATAATTCACCCCTCCACTTT
TRBV28	.	TRBJ1-4	.	CASKVRGGSNEKLFF	TGTGCCAGCAAGGTCAGGGGAGGGTCTAATGAAAAACTGTTTTTT
TRBV30	.	TRBJ1-1	.	CAWSAMRQNTEAFF	TGTGCCTGGAGCGCAATGAGGCAGAACACTGAAGCTTTCTTT
TRBV4-1	.	TRBJ1-5	few	CASSLAEAPNQPQHF	TGCGCCAGCAGCCTAGCGGAGGCCCCGAATCAGCCCCAGCATTTT
TRBV7-6	TRBD2	TRBJ2-3	.	CASSRTSGTRTDTQYF	TGTGCCAGCAGCAGGACTAGCGGGACCCGCACAGATACGCAGTATTTT
TRBV10-1	TRBD1	TRBJ2-1	.	CASTYLDRGTTYNEQFF	TGCGCCAGCACCTACCTTGACAGGGGGACTACGTACAATGAGCAGTTCTTC
TRBV5-6	.	TRBJ1-1	.	CASSLERRSVGAFF	TGTGCCAGCAGCTTGGAGAGGCGGTCAGTTGGTGCTTTCTTT
TRBV28	.	TRBJ2-2	.	CASGGADTGELFF	TGTGCCAGCGGAGGGGCGGACACCGGGGAGCTGTTTTTT
TRBV23-1	.	TRBJ1-5	.	CASIKGVGAQGWYSNQPQHF	TGCGCCAGCATAAAGGGGGTAGGGGCCCAAGGATGGTATAGCAATCAGCCCCAGCATTTT
TRBV28	TRBD1	TRBJ1-1	.	CASRPTGVSTEAFF	TGTGCCAGCAGACCGACAGGGGTGTCCACTGAAGCTTTCTTT
TRBV7-8	.	TRBJ1-5	.	CASSFRTGGQPQHF	TGTGCCAGCAGCTTCCGGACGGGGGGTCAGCCCCAGCATTTT
TRBV19	TRBD1	TRBJ1-4	.	CASSIDRVREKLFF	TGTGCCAGTAGTATCGACAGGGTTCGTGAAAAACTGTTTTTT
TRBV9	.	TRBJ2-3	.	CASSVSHSSDTQYF	TGTGCCAGCAGCGTTTCACATTCCTCAGATACGCAGTATTTT
TRBV5-1	.	TRBJ1-2	.	CASSFERANYGYTF	TGCGCCAGCAGCTTCGAGAGGGCTAACTATGGCTACACCTTC
TRBV10-3	TRBD1	TRBJ2-7	.	CAISAGQVTYEQYF	TGTGCCATCAGCGCGGGACAGGTCACCTACGAGCAGTACTTC
TRBV19	.	TRBJ1-5	.	CASSLNEGNQPQHF	TGTGCCAGTAGCCTGAATGAGGGCAATCAGCCCCAGCATTTT
TRBV7-9	.	TRBJ2-7	.	CASSLQGFEQYF	TGTGCCAGCAGCTTACAGGGATTCGAGCAGTACTTC
TRBV7-2	TRBD2	TRBJ2-7	.	CASKLAGGVYEQYF	TGTGCCAGCAAATTAGCGGGGGGGGTTTACGAGCAGTACTTC
TRBV3-1/TRBV3-2	.	TRBJ1-6	.	CASSQDRGGLYNSPLHF	TGTGCCAGCAGCCAAGATCGTGGGGGACTCTATAATTCACCCCTCCACTTT